This TCR beta chain was captured by sequencing in a study of CD8 T cells in ankylosing spondylitis. General study points: The study identified a TCR beta motif of roughly eight highly homologous variants that appeared characteristic of ankylosing spondylitis blood.

CDR3 length equals 15 residues. CDR1 and CDR2 (germline): MDHEN, SYDVKM. With V trimmed by 6 bases and J by 1 base, 7 bases remained unmatched. At least ten counts were recorded for this clonotype. Its antigen is as yet unknown. Scientists made TCR beta libraries using quantitative 5'-RACE with molecular barcodes. One entry per CDR3 protein, called by TCRdb with MiXCR from the 5' RACE reads. The repertoire has a few hundred thousand distinct CDR3 sequences, more than 15% of them found once; the top ten carry around a third. The source is a male donor with ankylosing spondylitis or in good health (not recorded which). Sample: blood, either unsorted or a sorted T cell fraction (not recorded which). The gene calls are TRBV28 and TRBJ2-5; 8 bases map to TRBD2. The CDR3 DNA reads TGTGCCAGCAGACTAGCGGAAGGGCGCCAAGAGACCCAGTACTTC. It specifies CASRLAEGRQETQYF.